This TCR beta chain was identified during a study of blood T cell repertoires in COVID-19. Germline V gene data show CDR1 as PRHDT and CDR2 as FYEKMQ (reference sequence). Deletions cut 5 bases from V and 4 bases from J, with 14 bases between. The CDR3 has 14 amino acids. Produced via immunoSEQ multiplex PCR; TCRdb's table is partial and in-frame only. The profile shows about 120,000 clones, less than 90% of them singletons. V gene TRBV13 combines with J gene TRBJ1-1; TRBD1 is a possible D gene (5 bases). Sequenced: peripheral blood. The sequence was collected from a man aged 80 or over with acute or convalescent COVID-19. Here the CDR3 DNA reads TGTGCCAGCAGCCCACGGACCGGGGGCACTGAAGCTTTCTTT. Amino acids: CASSPRTGGTEAFF.